What follows describes a single TCR beta chain. Its cognate antigen is unknown. With 5 bases removed from V and 4 bases from J, the gap between germline ends came to 13 bases. CDR1 is SGHTA, CDR2 FQGNSA, per germline. The length of the CDR3 is 14 residues. The entry originates in a study of persistence of HIV-infected CD4 T cells. Stimulation used approximately 9.6 ug/mL lysate from CMV-infected fibroblasts. CD40L-negative CD69-negative CD45RO-high memory CD4+ T cells were sorted as populations depleted of antigen-responding cells. Sequencing used immunoSEQ version 4 in survey mode. This table comes from immunoSEQ multiplex PCR, and its TCRdb copy is limited to in-frame clones, with some not included. The sample holds tens of thousands of clones, 75% to 85% seen once.

This specimen was CD4+ T cells sorted from PBMCs after approximately 19-hour stimulation, taken from a patient who received antiretroviral therapy. The source is an adult man with HIV who was CMV-seropositive. The chain carries TRBV7-2 and TRBJ2-3; D remains unclear. The CDR3 sequence: CASSTGRWSDTQYF. As DNA, the CDR3 is TGTGCCAGCAGCACCGGCAGGTGGTCAGATACGCAGTATTTT.